The T cell receptor beta chain described here comes from a study of blood T cell repertoires in COVID-19. The wider study: Italy, Spain and the United States were the sources of the convalescent and acute COVID-19 samples. From T cells, B-cell-depleted T cells, or PBMCs came the material, which was cDNA or gDNA.

Original processing notes: Amplification from reference gene primers served as the basis for estimated nucleated cell counts. Assay: immunoSEQ multiplex PCR; the TCRdb copy retains only in-frame clones and omits some. V and J calls and clone size are as listed in that table; D and trimming were resolved from the DNA. This table holds over 100,000 clones, about 91% found once. The CDR3 has 14 amino acids. Germline CDR1 is KGHSH and CDR2 is LQKENI. V lost 2 bases and J 8 bases, leaving 13 bases between the germline ends. The sample consisted of peripheral blood. The sequence was obtained from a human donor in a cohort sampled during active COVID-19. J is TRBJ1-3 and V is TRBV18; D gene uncertain. CDR3 coding DNA: TGTGCCAGCTCACCATTAGATACCCGGGACACCATATATTTT. This encodes CASSPLDTRDTIYF.